This T cell receptor (beta chain) was recovered during a study of blood T cell repertoires in COVID-19. Study-level information: COVID-19 samples, acute and convalescent, were from the United States, Italy and Spain. Nucleic acid was either cDNA or gDNA, and it came from T cells, B-cell-depleted T cells, or PBMCs.

This CDR3 contains 15 residues. Germline CDR1 and CDR2: SGHRS and YFSETQ. V was shortened by 0 bases and J by 0 bases, with 9 bases between the two germline ends. Clones were sequenced by immunoSEQ multiplex PCR, and TCRdb holds only the in-frame ones, with some missing. Of over 150,000 clones in the sample, around 80% are singletons; the top ten hold roughly 9%. The specimen was peripheral blood. This chain uses TRBV5-1 with TRBJ2-5; D may be TRBD2 (6 bases). This receptor was taken from an elderly woman with active or convalescent COVID-19. For the CDR3, the DNA is TGCGCCAGCAGCTTGGCGGCGGGGAACCAAGAGACCCAGTACTTC. Translating gives CASSLAAGNQETQYF.